The rows below give T cell receptor beta chains drawn from one sample of a study of Ad26.COV2.S vaccination and SARS-CoV-2 variants. The table came from immunoSEQ multiplex PCR; TCRdb's copy has only in-frame clones and leaves some out. Of about 680,000 clones listed, 89% are singletons. The sample in question was peripheral blood, obtained in a trial of Ad26.COV2.S vaccine versus placebo. The receptors were sampled from a person between 18 and 65 years old who received the Ad26.COV2.S COVID-19 vaccine or a placebo. The CDR3 runs from the conserved cysteine through the conserved F or W. A D gene is named only where the DNA matches it firmly. Clone size is not always given. Where it is, it says once, few, many or a class for expanded clones.

TRBJ1-5 | TRBV5-1 | once | TRBD1 | TGCGCCAGCAGCTTGGAGGGGGCGGCCGATCAGCCCCAGCATTTT | CASSLEGAADQPQHF
TRBJ2-2 | TRBV24-1 | NA | TRBD1 | TGTGCCACCAGTGAACCCGGGACAGGGGGCACCGGGGAGCTGTTTTTT | CATSEPGTGGTGELFF
TRBJ2-1 | TRBV2 | NA | TRBD2 | TGTGCCAGCAGTAAAAGGGGACTAGCGGCCTCTTCCTACAATGAGCAGTTCTTC | CASSKRGLAASSYNEQFF
TRBJ2-5 | TRBV5-6 | NA | NA | TGTGCCAGCAGCCGCATTACACCAGGGGCCCCAGGGACCCAGTACTTC | CASSRITPGAPGTQYF
TRBJ1-2 | TRBV2 | NA | NA | TGTGCCAGCAGTGATCAGGGGTATGGCTACACCTTC | CASSDQGYGYTF
TRBJ1-5 | TRBV19 | NA | TRBD1 | TGTGCCAGCCGGACAGGGGGTCCTTTTAGCAATCAGCCCCAGCATTTT | CASRTGGPFSNQPQHF
TRBJ2-7 | TRBV6-6 | NA | TRBD2 | TGTGCCAGCAGCCGGGGGGGTCTAGCGGGAGGGTTCGAGCAGTACTTC | CASSRGGLAGGFEQYF
TRBJ2-7 | TRBV3-1/TRBV3-2 | NA | NA | TGTGCCAGCAGCCAAGGGGACCCTTCCTACGAGCAGTACTTC | CASSQGDPSYEQYF
TRBJ2-7 | TRBV29-1 | NA | NA | TGCAGCGTAATGACCCCCTTGGGTCAGTACTTC | CSVMTPLGQYF
TRBJ1-2 | TRBV5-6 | once | TRBD1 | TGTGCCAGCAGCTACGACAGGGGCTATGGCTACACCTTC | CASSYDRGYGYTF
TRBJ1-2 | TRBV5-4 | NA | TRBD1 | TGTGCCAGCAGGCCACAGGGGTCCAACTATGGCTACACCTTC | CASRPQGSNYGYTF
TRBJ1-2 | TRBV10-3 | NA | NA | TGTGCCATCAGTGCGTCGACGGGACACCCCTATGGCTACACCTTC | CAISASTGHPYGYTF
TRBJ1-1 | TRBV5-5 | NA | NA | TGTGCCAGCAGCTTGGCCGCCGGGAGGGATGTTGAAGCTTTCTTT | CASSLAAGRDVEAFF
TRBJ1-2 | TRBV24-1 | NA | NA | TGTGCCACCAGTGATCGACGGACACTTGATGGCTACACCTTC | CATSDRRTLDGYTF
TRBJ2-3 | TRBV7-3 | NA | NA | TGTGCCAGCAGCTCAAGTCAGGAGAGAAGCACAGATACGCAGTATTTT | CASSSSQERSTDTQYF
TRBJ2-7 | TRBV7-9 | NA | NA | TGTGCCAGCAGCTTAGCGGGCGACTACTACGAGCAGTACTTC | CASSLAGDYYEQYF
TRBJ1-5 | TRBV30 | NA | NA | TGTGCCTGGAGTGTACGCGGGGGGACCTATAGCAATCAGCCCCAGCATTTT | CAWSVRGGTYSNQPQHF
TRBJ2-1 | TRBV4-2 | NA | TRBD2 | TGTGCCAGCAGCTTAACTAGCGGGAGGGCCAATGAGCAGTTCTTC | CASSLTSGRANEQFF
TRBJ2-7 | TRBV27 | few | TRBD2 | TGTGCCAGCAGTTACGCCCGACTAGCGGGAGCCAACGAGCAGTACTTC | CASSYARLAGANEQYF
TRBJ1-5 | TRBV7-2 | NA | NA | TGTGCCAGCAGCTCACGAGATAGTCTTCAGGACGCCGACCAGCCCCAGCATTTT | CASSSRDSLQDADQPQHF
TRBJ2-2 | TRBV5-1 | once | NA | TGCGCCAGCAGCTTGGCTACCACCGGGACCGTGAACACCGGGGAGCTGTTTTTT | CASSLATTGTVNTGELFF
TRBJ2-1 | TRBV13 | NA | NA | TGTGCCAGCAGCTCGGGACATCCCAGCTCCTACAATGAGCAGTTCTTC | CASSSGHPSSYNEQFF
TRBJ1-1 | TRBV5-1 | once | TRBD1 | TGCGCCAGCAGCTGGGCCGGGACAGGAGGAACTGAAGCTTTCTTT | CASSWAGTGGTEAFF
TRBJ1-3 | TRBV5-6 | NA | NA | TGTGCCAGCAGCTCCAGGGGAGCTACTGGAAACACCATATATTTT | CASSSRGATGNTIYF
TRBJ2-3 | TRBV19 | once | NA | TGTGCCAGTAGTATACTAAGACTCATTACAGATACGCAGTATTTT | CASSILRLITDTQYF
TRBJ2-5 | TRBV5-1 | NA | TRBD2 | TGCGCCAGCAGCGGGTATGGCGGGAGGGAGGAGACCCAGTACTTC | CASSGYGGREETQYF
TRBJ2-3 | TRBV27 | NA | TRBD2 | TGTGCCAGCAGGGGATCTATAGGCGGGGGGTCAGATACGCAGTATTTT | CASRGSIGGGSDTQYF
TRBJ1-1 | TRBV18 | NA | NA | TGTGCCAGCTCACCGACCGAGCTCACTGAAGCTTTCTTT | CASSPTELTEAFF
TRBJ2-7 | TRBV18 | NA | NA | TGTGCCAGCACACCTTCAGGAGCCTACGAGCAGTACTTC | CASTPSGAYEQYF
TRBJ2-7 | TRBV18 | NA | TRBD2 | TGTGCCAGCTCACCACGGCAGGGAGGGTCCTACGAGCAGTACTTC | CASSPRQGGSYEQYF
TRBJ1-1 | TRBV7-9 | few | TRBD1 | TGTGCCAGCAGCCGGGGACAGCTGAACACTGAAGCTTTCTTT | CASSRGQLNTEAFF
TRBJ1-1 | TRBV19 | NA | TRBD1 | TGTGCCAGTAGTATCAAGACAGGGCACACTGAAGCTTTCTTT | CASSIKTGHTEAFF